The 24 T cell receptor beta chains in this list originate from one sample, sequenced in a study of human T cells and chemical hapten exposure. Using its own MiXCR run on the RACE reads, TCRdb lists one record per CDR3 protein. The repertoire consists of approximately 97,000 distinct CDR3 sequences, with less than 35% occurring once and the leading ten covering 9% to 12%. As for time point: patch test 3, about 24 weeks after DPC sensitization. Treatment denoted: therapeutic diphenylcyclopropenone sensitization with weekly scalp DPC. Sequences were derived from whole blood, sampled in connection with sensitization to the hapten diphenylcyclopropenone (DPC). The receptors originated from a man aged 35-49 years with alopecia areata. Some clones in this sample may be carry-over from other donors' samples.

This chain links TRBV10-2 with TRBJ2-5, with 12 bases fitting TRBD2. The CDR3 is 16 residues long. V trimming: 6 bases; J trimming: 0 bases; junction bases outside the gene matches: 5. Germline assignment: CDR1 WSHSY and CDR2 SAAADI. CDR3 in amino acids: CASRRTSGTYQETQYF. CDR3 DNA sequence: TGCGCCAGCAGGAGGACTAGCGGGACCTACCAAGAGACCCAGTACTTC.

The rearrangement joins TRBV28 to TRBJ2-2, with D possibly matching TRBD1 (5 bases). The length of the CDR3 is 14 residues. Deletions cut 3 bases from V and 9 bases from J, with 14 bases between. Germline values: CDR1 MDHEN, CDR2 SYDVKM. CDR3 bases: TGTGCCAGCAGTTTTGGGGCCCGTCGGAGGGAGCTGTTTTTT. This translates into CASSFGARRRELFF.

This clonotype was detected only a few times. The chain combines TRBV20-1 with TRBJ2-5; no reliable D call. Trimming took 1 base from V and 5 from J, leaving 11 bases between them. CDR3 length: 13 residues. The germline CDR1 and CDR2 sequences are DFQATT and SNEGSKA (reference sequence). The CDR3 sequence is CSARGEVRETQYF. CDR3 sequence (DNA): TGCAGTGCTAGAGGGGAAGTTAGGGAGACCCAGTACTTC.

This clonotype has a handful of counts. The V call is TRBV10-3, the J call TRBJ2-3; D ambiguous. Germline CDR1 is ENHRY and CDR2 is SYGVKD. Trimming took 8 bases from V and 1 from J, leaving 10 bases between them. The CDR3 loop spans 13 amino acids. CDR3 sequence reads: CAIRDPGTDTQYF. Written as DNA, the CDR3 is TGTGCCATCCGCGACCCAGGCACAGATACGCAGTATTTT.

This clonotype has more than one count but fewer than ten. The CDR3: CASSRGQGSTDTQYF. CDR3 DNA: TGTGCCAGCAGTCGCGGACAGGGAAGCACAGATACGCAGTATTTT. The chain combines TRBV6-5 with TRBJ2-3, with TRBD1 matching 8 bases. V lost 5 bases, J lost 0 bases, and 4 bases stayed unmatched. This CDR3 contains 15 residues. The germline gives CDR1 MNHEY, CDR2 SVGAGI.

This chain joins TRBV20-1 and TRBJ2-7; the D gene could be TRBD1 or TRBD2 (6 bases each). Trimming took 6 bases from V and 4 from J, leaving 22 bases between them. The CDR3 has 15 amino acids. CDR1 and CDR2 (germline): DFQATT, SNEGSKA (reference sequence). CDR3 DNA: TGCAGTGCGACCTGGAAGGGGGAGGCGTGGTACGAGCAGTACTTC. Its translation is CSATWKGEAWYEQYF.

The chain employs TRBV7-2 and TRBJ2-3; D is unclear. Per germline, CDR1 SGHTA and CDR2 FQGNSA. Trimming removed 1 base from V and 2 bases from J, with 13 bases in between. This CDR3 has 16 residues. This chain's CDR3 is CASSLVVGAITDTQYF. CDR3 nucleotides: TGTGCCAGCAGCTTAGTAGTCGGAGCTATCACAGATACGCAGTATTTT.

The chain joins TRBV20-1 to TRBJ2-7, with a weak D call TRBD1 (5 bases). This CDR3 has 13 amino acids. Trimming left V 5 bases short and J 3 bases short, with 14 bases between. Germline CDR1 is DFQATT and CDR2 is SNEGSKA (reference sequence). CDR3 DNA sequence: TGCAGTGCTCCTAGGGGTCCCCACTACGAGCAGTACTTC. It yields the protein CSAPRGPHYEQYF.

The chain couples TRBV7-2 to TRBJ2-6, with D unresolved. Germline-derived CDR1 and CDR2 are SGHTA and FQGNSA. Trimming pared 2 bases from V and 0 bases from J, leaving 8 bases between. CDR3 length equals 16 residues. The DNA for the CDR3 is TGTGCCAGCAGCTTAAACGGTAACTCTGGGGCCAACGTCCTGACTTTC. It yields the protein CASSLNGNSGANVLTF.

The V gene is TRBV7-2, the J gene TRBJ2-4; tentative D call: TRBD2 (5 bases). V was trimmed by 4 bases and J by 8 bases, leaving 15 bases between them. CDR1 is SGHTA and CDR2 is FQGNSA in the germline V gene. CDR3 length equals 14 residues. For the CDR3, the DNA is TGTGCCAGCAGCTATACAGCGGTTGGGGACATTCAGTACTTC. Protein product: CASSYTAVGDIQYF.

This rearrangement joins TRBV5-1 to TRBJ1-4; the match to TRBD1 covers 7 bases. Losses at the gene ends were 0 bases for V and 0 bases for J; bases not matched to a gene: 5. This CDR3 comprises 17 residues. Looked up from germline, CDR1 is SGHRS and CDR2 is YFSETQ. For the CDR3, the DNA is TGCGCCAGCAGCTTGGCAGGCAGGGGGGCAACTAATGAAAAACTGTTTTTT. Its translation is CASSLAGRGATNEKLFF.

Only a few counts were recorded for this clonotype. The rearrangement joins TRBV29-1 to TRBJ2-3; D possibly matches TRBD1 or TRBD2 (5 bases each). V shed 7 bases and J shed 0 bases, with 8 bases lying between them. This CDR3 is built from 12 residues. Per the germline V gene, CDR1 is SQVTM and CDR2 is ANQGSEA. The CDR3 nucleotides are TGCAGCGGCCGGGACAGCACAGATACGCAGTATTTT. Amino acid sequence: CSGRDSTDTQYF.

This clonotype occurred a few times. The genes are TRBV5-8 and TRBJ1-3, with D possibly matching TRBD1 (6 bases). The V and J ends lost 1 base and 2 bases respectively, with 10 bases between them. Germline V gene lookup returns CDR1 SGHTS and CDR2 YDEGEE. The CDR3 length is 15 residues. The CDR3 bases are TGTGCCAGCAGCTTGTGGTCAGGGGCTGGAAACACCATATATTTT. Translating gives CASSLWSGAGNTIYF.

The J gene is TRBJ2-1, the V gene TRBV4-3, with TRBD2 matching 10 bases. The germline CDR1 and CDR2 sequences are LGHNA and YSLEER. Trimming removed 4 bases from V and 6 bases from J; junction bases left unmatched: 6. This CDR3 contains 15 residues. Here the CDR3 DNA reads TGCGCCAGCAGCCCGGGACTAGCGCTCCCCAATGAGCAGTTCTTC. Translated: CASSPGLALPNEQFF.

This clonotype has just a few counts. The chain recombines TRBV7-9 with TRBJ1-1, with D maybe TRBD1 (6 bases). The CDR3 spans 14 residues. V shed 2 bases and J shed 4 bases, with 11 bases lying between them. CDR1 and CDR2 from the germline V gene are SEHNR and FQNEAQ (reference sequence). In nucleotides, the CDR3 is TGTGCCAGCAGCTTACCAGGGGCCGGCACTGAAGCTTTCTTT. This codes for CASSLPGAGTEAFF.

The sample holds a few counts of this clonotype. The rearrangement joins TRBV18 to TRBJ2-5; the D is unclear. CDR3 length: 12 amino acids. CDR1 and CDR2 (germline): KGHSH, LQKENI. With 2 bases removed from V and 4 bases from J, the gap between germline ends came to 5 bases. The CDR3 sequence is CASSPSRETQYF. Written as DNA, the CDR3 is TGTGCCAGCTCACCATCACGAGAGACCCAGTACTTC.

Points on this clonotype: This may arise from a read error, as a much more abundant clone is one base away. This chain joins TRBV5-1 and TRBJ2-1; D may be TRBD2 (6 bases). Per germline, CDR1 SGHRS and CDR2 YFSETQ. The CDR3 extends over 16 amino acids. V gave up 1 base and J gave up 7 bases, with 18 bases separating them. CDR3 in DNA: TGCGCCAGCAGCTTGTCCGGGACTGGGAACGGAAATGAGCAGTTCTTC. Protein sequence: CASSLSGTGNGNEQFF.

This chain links TRBV12-3 or TRBV12-4 with TRBJ1-5, with 11 bases fitting TRBD1. The V and J ends lost 5 bases and 2 bases, in that order; junction bases with no gene match: 5. CDR3 length: 16 amino acids. The CDR3 bases are TGTGCCAGCAGTGGACAGGGGGCGATAGGCAATCAGCCCCAGCATTTT. Its protein product is CASSGQGAIGNQPQHF.

The V gene is TRBV28, the J gene TRBJ2-3; tentative D call: TRBD2 (5 bases). This CDR3 contains 16 residues. V was shortened by 2 bases and J by 1 base, with 13 bases between the two germline ends. Germline CDR1 and CDR2: MDHEN and SYDVKM. The CDR3 DNA reads as TGTGCCAGCAGTTTAAGGGCTAGCTTGGGCACAGATACGCAGTATTTT. Protein: CASSLRASLGTDTQYF.

This clonotype showed up just a few times. The rearrangement joins TRBV6-5 to TRBJ2-4, with D perhaps TRBD1 or TRBD2 (5 bases each). Germline V gives CDR1 MNHEY, CDR2 SVGAGI. Trimming stripped 5 bases from V and 7 bases from J, with 18 bases between. The CDR3 extends over 15 amino acids. CDR3 protein: CASSTSGTGNNIQYF. The CDR3 DNA is TGTGCCAGCAGTACATCCGGGACGGGCAACAACATTCAGTACTTC.

V usage is TRBV2 and J usage is TRBJ2-1; no clear D gene. Trimming left V 8 bases short and J 5 bases short, with 4 bases between. Per germline, CDR1 SNHLY and CDR2 FYNNEI. The CDR3 extends over 10 amino acids. CDR3 coding DNA: TGTGCCAGCTTCAACAATGAGCAGTTCTTC. Protein: CASFNNEQFF.

The genes are TRBV2 and TRBJ1-2, with D unresolved. The CDR3 has 14 residues. CDR1 and CDR2 from the germline V gene are SNHLY and FYNNEI. V gave up 0 bases and J gave up 0 bases, with 5 bases separating them. CDR3 DNA sequence: TGTGCCAGCAGTGAAGCGGGAACTAACTATGGCTACACCTTC. Translation gives CASSEAGTNYGYTF.

The V call is TRBV20-1, the J call TRBJ1-5; the match to TRBD1 covers 7 bases. The length of the CDR3 is 13 residues. V gave up 4 bases and J gave up 9 bases; unmatched junction bases: 9. Germline CDR1 DFQATT, CDR2 SNEGSKA (reference sequence). The CDR3 protein is CSATDRVGSPQHF. CDR3 DNA sequence: TGCAGTGCTACCGACAGGGTCGGTTCGCCCCAGCATTTT.

The chain is built from TRBV20-1 and TRBJ2-4; 9 positions agree with TRBD1. The germline gives CDR1 DFQATT, CDR2 SNEGSKA (reference sequence). J gave up 5 bases and V 1 base, and 0 bases lay outside the gene matches. This CDR3 has 13 amino acids. The CDR3: CSARGQGENIQYF. CDR3 DNA: TGCAGTGCTAGAGGACAGGGGGAAAACATTCAGTACTTC.